The 24 T cell receptor beta chains below all came from one sample that was sequenced in a study of regulatory T cells in long-lasting Graves disease. CDR3-region Arm-PCR and iRepertoire HTBI primers produced the TCR beta libraries. MiXCR, run by TCRdb on the multiplex PCR reads, gives a single entry per CDR3 protein. The data hold about 220,000 distinct CDR3 sequences, with about 19% observed a single time. The time point: newly diagnosed GD, antithyroid drugs for less than 3 months. PBMC RNA served as the TCR library source. The same data also contributed to another study, on T cells in Graves' hyperthyroidism and ophthalmopathy.

The material was peripheral blood mononuclear cells (PBMCs), obtained at new diagnosis, from a patient treated with antithyroid drugs. The receptors derive from a woman in her twenties or thirties with Graves disease.

This clonotype was seen ten or more times. The rearrangement uses TRBV12-3 or TRBV12-4 and TRBJ1-2, with D possibly matching TRBD1 (5 bases). The CDR3 runs to 12 residues. V was pared by 2 bases and J by 8 bases, with 9 bases between. The CDR3 bases are TGTGCCAGCAGTTTATTGGGGGAAGGCTACACCTTC. Translating gives CASSLLGEGYTF.

This clonotype was seen ten or more times. The chain has TRBV12-3 or TRBV12-4 and TRBJ1-1, with D maybe TRBD1 (5 bases). This CDR3 is 13 amino acids long. The V end lost 5 bases, the J end lost 3 bases, and 10 bases lay between the germline ends. In nucleotides, the CDR3 is TGTGCCAGCAGTCCTCGGGGGGACACTGAAGCTTTCTTT. It specifies CASSPRGDTEAFF.

With regard to this clonotype: A single base separates this from a much larger clone, so it may be a read error. The rearrangement joins TRBV28 to TRBJ1-2; no definite D call. Germline V gene lookup returns CDR1 MDHEN and CDR2 SYDVKM. The CDR3 sequence is 16 residues long. Between the trimmed V and J ends, which lost 7 bases and 4 bases, there was a span of 22 bases. Here the CDR3 reads CASNTPAGPRPYGYTF. CDR3 nucleotide sequence: TGTGCCAGCAATACACCCGCTGGGCCGAGACCCTATGGCTACACCTTC.

This chain uses TRBV18 with TRBJ2-7; TRBD1 aligns across 9 bases. The CDR3 contains 17 residues. Trimming cost V 4 bases and J 4 bases; bases outside gene matches: 14. Germline V lookup: CDR1 KGHSH, CDR2 LQKENI. CDR3 sequence reads: CASSRLSGQGSRYEQYF. CDR3 DNA sequence: TGTGCCAGCTCACGACTCTCGGGACAGGGTTCGCGGTACGAGCAGTACTTC.

This clonotype has only a few counts. The CDR3 sequence: CASSPNAGGSNEQFF. Written as DNA, the CDR3 is TGTGCCAGTAGTCCTAACGCGGGAGGGAGCAATGAGCAGTTCTTC. The gene calls are TRBV19 and TRBJ2-1; 9 bases map to TRBD2. This CDR3 has 15 amino acids. Trimming cost V 5 bases and J 6 bases; bases outside gene matches: 8. CDR1 LNHDA and CDR2 SQIVND come from the germline V gene (reference sequence).

Many counts were recorded for this clonotype. The V gene is TRBV12-3 or TRBV12-4, the J gene TRBJ1-6; D is ambiguous. V lost 8 bases and J 9 bases, leaving 11 bases between the germline ends. The CDR3 extends over 12 amino acids. CDR3 amino acids: CASADSRSPLHF. In nucleotides, the CDR3 is TGTGCCAGCGCAGATAGCCGTTCACCCCTCCACTTT.

This clonotype showed up many times. The chain combines TRBV11-2 with TRBJ2-7, with unresolved D. The CDR3 is made up of 14 amino acids. V lost 0 bases to trimming and J lost 2 bases, with 8 bases between them. CDR1 is SGHAT, CDR2 FQNNGV, per germline. As DNA, the CDR3 is TGTGCCAGCAGCTTAGAGCGCATGACCTACGAGCAGTACTTC. Translation gives CASSLERMTYEQYF.

This clonotype was counted ten times or more. The genes are TRBV24-1 and TRBJ1-5; D call uncertain. V gave up 4 bases and J gave up 3 bases, with 15 bases separating them. This CDR3 is 16 amino acids long. Looked up from germline, CDR1 is KGHDR and CDR2 is SFDVKD. CDR3 residues: CATSDPPPVNNQPQHF. For the CDR3, the DNA is TGTGCCACCAGTGACCCGCCCCCAGTTAACAATCAGCCCCAGCATTTT.

This clonotype appeared many times. V is TRBV7-9 and J is TRBJ1-1, with D unresolved. Germline V lookup: CDR1 SEHNR, CDR2 FQNEAQ (reference sequence). The CDR3 totals 13 residues. The ends were cut back, 5 bases at V and 1 base at J, with 8 bases in the middle. The CDR3 reads CASSRGSNTEAFF. The CDR3 nucleotides are TGTGCCAGCAGCAGAGGGTCGAACACTGAAGCTTTCTTT.

The chain employs TRBV6-1 and TRBJ2-1; D could derive from TRBD1 or TRBD2 (6 bases each). The V gene lost 3 bases and the J gene lost 9 bases, with 12 bases spanning the gap. CDR1 MNHNS and CDR2 SASEGT come from the germline V gene. The CDR3 runs 13 residues. The CDR3 DNA is TGTGCCAGCAGTGACTGGGGGGCATCTGAGCAGTTCTTC. It specifies CASSDWGASEQFF.

This clonotype was recorded many times. The DNA of the CDR3 is TGTGCCAGCAGTCCCGTGGGTAGGGGGGGCGCTAAGGACACTGAAGCTTTCTTT. It yields the protein CASSPVGRGGAKDTEAFF. The genes are TRBV28 and TRBJ1-1; a possible D gene is TRBD1 (6 bases). The germline CDR1 and CDR2 sequences are MDHEN and SYDVKM. Trimming stripped 5 bases from V and 3 bases from J, with 25 bases between. The CDR3 has 18 residues.

For this clonotype: One base away lies a much larger clone, so this may be a sequencing read error. The V gene is TRBV4-1, the J gene TRBJ1-1, with D perhaps matching TRBD1 (6 bases). Per the germline V gene, CDR1 is MGHRA and CDR2 is YSYEKL. The CDR3 spans 15 residues. Trimming cost V 4 bases and J 4 bases, with 16 bases left between them. CDR3 sequence reads: CASSRSIGQSTEAFF. Written as DNA, the CDR3 is TGCGCCAGCAGCCGCTCCATTGGACAGTCCACTGAAGCTTTCTTT.

This clonotype was detected many times. The chain is built from TRBV18 and TRBJ1-6, with a tentative D call TRBD1 (5 bases). The CDR3 has 15 amino acids. V gave up 2 bases and J gave up 8 bases, with 13 bases separating them. The germline gives CDR1 KGHSH, CDR2 LQKENI. Here the CDR3 reads CASSPFRDSYSPLHF. The CDR3, as DNA: TGTGCCAGCTCACCATTCCGGGACTCCTATTCACCCCTCCACTTT. Based on the CDR3 plus reference TRBV18 and TRBJ1-6, the full variable domain is NAGVMQNPRHLVRRRGQEARLRCSPMKGHSHVYWYRQLPEEGLKFMVYLQKENIIDESGMPKERFSAEFPKEGPSILRIQQVVRGDSAAYFCASSPFRDSYSPLHFGNGTRLTVT.

This clonotype was seen repeatedly, ten times or more. The V gene is TRBV2, the J gene TRBJ1-5, with TRBD1 identical over 8 bases. CDR1 and CDR2 from the germline V gene are SNHLY and FYNNEI. V lost 0 bases and J lost 15; bases outside the gene matches: 13. This CDR3 region has 15 residues. As DNA, the CDR3 is TGTGCCAGCAGTGAAGCGACCGCAGCTCAGGGGGCCTGGCATTTT. Protein sequence: CASSEATAAQGAWHF.

The V gene is TRBV6-5, the J gene TRBJ2-7; D is possibly TRBD1 or TRBD2 (5 bases each). Trimming left V 2 bases short and J 2 bases short, with 10 bases between. CDR1 MNHEY and CDR2 SVGAGI come from the germline V gene. This CDR3 contains 14 residues. CDR3 sequence: CASSYKGPPYEQYF. DNA for the CDR3: TGTGCCAGCAGTTACAAGGGACCTCCCTACGAGCAGTACTTC.

This clonotype was detected ten times or more. This chain uses TRBV20-1 with TRBJ2-7; TRBD2 agrees at 9 bases. Trimming took 5 bases from V and 3 from J; bases not matched to a gene: 2. The CDR3 runs to 12 residues. Germline lookup yields CDR1 DFQATT and CDR2 SNEGSKA (reference sequence). CDR3 in DNA: TGCAGTGCTCAGCGGGGGGACTACGAGCAGTACTTC. Its protein is CSAQRGDYEQYF.

This clonotype was recorded many times. The junction differs from germline at one of its ends, possibly a read error. The chain combines TRBV7-9 with TRBJ1-2; D is unresolved. Germline V gives CDR1 SEHNR, CDR2 FQNEAQ (reference sequence). The CDR3 contains 12 residues. This CDR3 is CASSLDGYGYTF. Written as DNA, the CDR3 is TGCGCCAGCAGCTTGGACGGGTATGGCTACACCTTC.

This clonotype was detected ten times or more. The rearrangement uses TRBV6-1 and TRBJ2-5; 10 nucleotides agree with TRBD2. Germline V CDR1 and CDR2: MNHNS, SASEGT. The CDR3 is 16 amino acids. V shed 1 base and J 2 bases; nucleotides not matched to a gene: 4. The CDR3 region is CASSEVGLAIQETQYF. CDR3 in DNA: TGTGCCAGCAGTGAAGTGGGACTAGCGATACAAGAGACCCAGTACTTC.

This clonotype was recorded a few times. The V and J genes are TRBV4-1 and TRBJ1-2; 7 nucleotides agree with TRBD1. The length of the CDR3 is 16 residues. Germline trimming cut 1 base from V and 4 bases from J; bases unmatched to any gene: 9. Germline V gene sequence: CDR1 MGHRA, CDR2 YSYEKL. The CDR3 sequence: CASSQVPTGTSYGYTF. CDR3 in DNA: TGCGCCAGCAGCCAAGTCCCGACAGGGACGAGCTATGGCTACACCTTC.

The sample holds many counts of this clonotype. This chain uses TRBV6-1 with TRBJ1-5; D might be TRBD1 (6 bases). The germline gives CDR1 MNHNS, CDR2 SASEGT. This CDR3 region has 12 residues. V was shortened by 6 bases and J by 7 bases, with 10 bases between the two germline ends. The CDR3 reads CASRRTEQPQHF. CDR3 coding DNA: TGTGCCAGCAGGCGGACAGAGCAGCCCCAGCATTTT.

This clonotype has a count of ten or more. This rearrangement joins TRBV2 to TRBJ2-7; 9 bases fit TRBD1. Trimming cost V 6 bases and J 3 bases; bases outside gene matches: 9. This CDR3 contains 15 residues. The germline V gene has CDR1 SNHLY and CDR2 FYNNEI. CDR3 region: CASRRPGTGHYEQYF. The CDR3 DNA sequence: TGTGCCAGCAGACGCCCGGGGACAGGGCACTACGAGCAGTACTTC.

This clonotype was picked up many times. V usage is TRBV19 and J usage is TRBJ1-1; no definite D call. Germline values: CDR1 LNHDA, CDR2 SQIVND (reference sequence). V lost 1 base and J 5 bases, leaving 8 bases between the germline ends. The CDR3 sequence is 13 residues long. CDR3 in amino acids: CASSIVKETEAFF. Written as DNA, the CDR3 is TGTGCCAGTAGTATAGTAAAGGAAACTGAAGCTTTCTTT.

This clonotype has ten or more counts. The gene calls are TRBV5-1 and TRBJ2-7, with 11 bases aligning to TRBD1. Unmatched junction bases numbered 5, after V lost 5 bases and J lost 4 bases. The CDR3 sequence is 14 residues long. The germline gives CDR1 SGHRS, CDR2 YFSETQ. CDR3 coding DNA: TGCGCCAGCAGTTCGGGACAGGGGGGGTACGAGCAGTACTTC. Translated: CASSSGQGGYEQYF.

This clonotype was recorded many times. The chain couples TRBV6-1 to TRBJ1-2; TRBD1 might be the D (6 bases). The CDR3 covers 12 residues. The germline V and J ends were trimmed by 7 bases and 7 bases, with 13 bases remaining between them. The germline V gene has CDR1 MNHNS and CDR2 SASEGT. CDR3 sequence: CASNQGGLGYTF. In DNA, the CDR3 is TGTGCCAGCAACCAAGGGGGTCTTGGCTACACCTTC.